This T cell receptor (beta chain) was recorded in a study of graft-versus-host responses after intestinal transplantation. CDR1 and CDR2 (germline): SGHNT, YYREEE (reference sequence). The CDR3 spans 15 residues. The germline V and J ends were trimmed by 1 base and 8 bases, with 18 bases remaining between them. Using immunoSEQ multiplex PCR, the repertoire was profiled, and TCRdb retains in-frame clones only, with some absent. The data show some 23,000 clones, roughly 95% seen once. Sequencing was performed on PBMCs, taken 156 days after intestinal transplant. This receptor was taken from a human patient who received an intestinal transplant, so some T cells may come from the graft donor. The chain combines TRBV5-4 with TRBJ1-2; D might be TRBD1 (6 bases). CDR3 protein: CASSLFQGYRSGYTF. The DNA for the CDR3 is TGTGCCAGCAGCTTGTTCCAGGGGTACCGATCCGGCTACACCTTC.